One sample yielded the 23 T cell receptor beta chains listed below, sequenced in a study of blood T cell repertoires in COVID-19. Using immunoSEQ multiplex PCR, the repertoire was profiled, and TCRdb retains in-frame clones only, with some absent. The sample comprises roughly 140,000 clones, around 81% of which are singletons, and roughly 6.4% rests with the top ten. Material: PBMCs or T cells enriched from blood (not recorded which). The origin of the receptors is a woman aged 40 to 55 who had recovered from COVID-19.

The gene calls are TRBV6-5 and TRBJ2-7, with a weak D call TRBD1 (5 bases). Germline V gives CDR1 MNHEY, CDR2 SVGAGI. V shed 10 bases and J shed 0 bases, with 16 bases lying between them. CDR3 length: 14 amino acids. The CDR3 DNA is TGTGCCAAGAGTAGGGGCCAGGCCTCCTACGAGCAGTACTTC. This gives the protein CAKSRGQASYEQYF.

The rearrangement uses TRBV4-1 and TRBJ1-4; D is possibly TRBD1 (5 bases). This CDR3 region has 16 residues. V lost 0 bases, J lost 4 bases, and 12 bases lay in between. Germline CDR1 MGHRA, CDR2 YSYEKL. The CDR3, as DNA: TGCGCCAGCAGCCAAGAGGGGGGGACGGGTAATGAAAAACTGTTTTTT. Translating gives CASSQEGGTGNEKLFF.

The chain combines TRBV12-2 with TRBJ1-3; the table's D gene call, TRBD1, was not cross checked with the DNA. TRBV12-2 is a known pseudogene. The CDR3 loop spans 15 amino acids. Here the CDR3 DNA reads TGTGCAAGTCGCTTAGGACAAGGTGCTGGAAACACCATATATTTT. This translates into CASRLGQGAGNTIYF.

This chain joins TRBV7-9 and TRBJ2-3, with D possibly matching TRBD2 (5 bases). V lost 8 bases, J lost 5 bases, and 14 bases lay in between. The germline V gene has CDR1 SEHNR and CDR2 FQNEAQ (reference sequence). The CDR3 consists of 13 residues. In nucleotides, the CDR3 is TGTGCCAGCCGGGCCTTAGCGTTAGATACGCAGTATTTT. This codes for CASRALALDTQYF. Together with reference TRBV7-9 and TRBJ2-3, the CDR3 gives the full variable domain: DTGVSQNPRHKITKRGQNVTFRCDPISEHNRLYWYRQTLGQGPEFLTYFQNEAQLEKSRLLSDRFSAERPKGSFSTLEIQRTEQGDSAMYLCASRALALDTQYFGPGTRLTVL.

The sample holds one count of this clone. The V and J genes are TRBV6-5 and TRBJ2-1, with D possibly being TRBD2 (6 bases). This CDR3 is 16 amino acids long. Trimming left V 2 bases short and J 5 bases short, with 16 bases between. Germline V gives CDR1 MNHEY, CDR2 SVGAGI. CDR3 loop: CASSYRSGGRNNEQFF. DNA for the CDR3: TGTGCCAGCAGTTACAGGTCGGGTGGGAGGAACAATGAGCAGTTCTTC.

The CDR3 bases are TGTGCCAGCCTGGTGGGGAGGGACAGGGGAGCTTTCTTT. Residues: CASLVGRDRGAFF. The chain recombines TRBV2 with TRBJ1-1, with 10 nucleotides matching TRBD1. Unmatched junction bases numbered 10, after V lost 8 bases and J lost 10 bases. The CDR3 covers 13 residues. Looked up from germline, CDR1 is SNHLY and CDR2 is FYNNEI.

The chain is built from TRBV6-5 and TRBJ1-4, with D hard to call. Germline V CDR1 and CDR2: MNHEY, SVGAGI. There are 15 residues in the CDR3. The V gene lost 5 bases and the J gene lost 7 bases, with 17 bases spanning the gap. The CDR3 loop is CASSPSPGLGEKLFF. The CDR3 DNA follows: TGTGCCAGCAGTCCCAGTCCAGGACTGGGTGAAAAACTGTTTTTT.

This CDR3 reads CSVEAGATGELFF. In nucleotides, the CDR3 is TGCAGCGTTGAAGCGGGAGCCACCGGGGAGCTGTTTTTT. This chain uses TRBV29-1 with TRBJ2-2; TRBD2 might be the D (6 bases). Per germline, CDR1 SQVTM and CDR2 ANQGSEA. The CDR3 runs 13 residues. Trimming removed 1 base from V and 4 bases from J, with 7 bases in between.

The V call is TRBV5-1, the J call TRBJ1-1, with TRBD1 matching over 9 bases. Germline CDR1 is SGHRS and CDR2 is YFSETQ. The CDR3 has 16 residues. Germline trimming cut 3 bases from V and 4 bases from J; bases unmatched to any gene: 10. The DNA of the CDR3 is TGCGCCAGCAGCTCTCTCACGACAGGGGGTTCCACTGAAGCTTTCTTT. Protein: CASSSLTTGGSTEAFF.

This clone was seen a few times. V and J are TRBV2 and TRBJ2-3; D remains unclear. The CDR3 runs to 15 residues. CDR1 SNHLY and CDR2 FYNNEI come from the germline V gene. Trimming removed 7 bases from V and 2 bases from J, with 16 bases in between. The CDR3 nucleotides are TGTGCCAGCAACCTTGGCCGACAATACACAGATACGCAGTATTTT. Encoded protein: CASNLGRQYTDTQYF.

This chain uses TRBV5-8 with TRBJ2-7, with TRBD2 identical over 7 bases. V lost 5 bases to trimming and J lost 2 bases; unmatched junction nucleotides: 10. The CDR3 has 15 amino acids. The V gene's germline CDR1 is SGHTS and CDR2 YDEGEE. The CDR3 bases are TGTGCCAGCAGTTCTTTTGCGGGAGCACCCTACGAGCAGTACTTC. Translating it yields CASSSFAGAPYEQYF. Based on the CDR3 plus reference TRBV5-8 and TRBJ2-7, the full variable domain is EAGVTQSPTHLIKTRGQQATLRCSPISGHTSVYWYQQALGLGLQFLLWYDEGEERNRGNFPPRFSGRQFPNYSSELNVNALELEDSALYLCASSSFAGAPYEQYFGPGTRLTVT.

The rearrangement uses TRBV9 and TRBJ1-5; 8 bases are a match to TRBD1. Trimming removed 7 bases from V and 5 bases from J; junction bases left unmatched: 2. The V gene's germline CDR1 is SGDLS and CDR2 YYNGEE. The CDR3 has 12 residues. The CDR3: CASGQGDQPQHF. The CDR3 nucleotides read TGTGCCAGCGGACAGGGTGATCAGCCCCAGCATTTT. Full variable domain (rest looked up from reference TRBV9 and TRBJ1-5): DSGVTQTPKHLITATGQRVTLRCSPRSGDLSVYWYQQSLDQGLQFLIQYYNGEERAKGNILERFSAQQFPDLHSELNLSSLELGDSALYFCASGQGDQPQHFGDGTRLSIL.

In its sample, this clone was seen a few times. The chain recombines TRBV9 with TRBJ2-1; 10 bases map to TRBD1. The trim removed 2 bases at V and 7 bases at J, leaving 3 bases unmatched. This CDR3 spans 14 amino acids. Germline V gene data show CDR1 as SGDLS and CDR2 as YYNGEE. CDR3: CASSVGQGRNEQFF. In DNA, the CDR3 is TGTGCCAGCAGCGTGGGACAGGGGAGGAATGAGCAGTTCTTC.

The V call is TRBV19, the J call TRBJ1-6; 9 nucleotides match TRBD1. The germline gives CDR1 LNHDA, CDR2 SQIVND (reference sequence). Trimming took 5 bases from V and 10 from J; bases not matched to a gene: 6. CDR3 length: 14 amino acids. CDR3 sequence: CASSRTGERSPLHF. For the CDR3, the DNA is TGTGCCAGTAGTCGGACAGGGGAGAGATCACCCCTCCACTTT.

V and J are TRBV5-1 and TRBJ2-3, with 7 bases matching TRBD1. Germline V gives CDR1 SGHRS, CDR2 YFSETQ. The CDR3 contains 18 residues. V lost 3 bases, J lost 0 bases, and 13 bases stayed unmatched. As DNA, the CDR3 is TGCGCCAGCAGCTCTAGGGGGCGCGGTCCCTCTAGCACAGATACGCAGTATTTT. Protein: CASSSRGRGPSSTDTQYF.

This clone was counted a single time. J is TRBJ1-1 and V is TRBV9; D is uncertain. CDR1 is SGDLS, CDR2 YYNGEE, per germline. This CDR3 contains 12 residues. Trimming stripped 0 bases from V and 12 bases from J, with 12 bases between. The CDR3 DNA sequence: TGTGCCAGCAGCGTAGGAGGTGGGGAGTCTTTCTTT. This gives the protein CASSVGGGESFF.

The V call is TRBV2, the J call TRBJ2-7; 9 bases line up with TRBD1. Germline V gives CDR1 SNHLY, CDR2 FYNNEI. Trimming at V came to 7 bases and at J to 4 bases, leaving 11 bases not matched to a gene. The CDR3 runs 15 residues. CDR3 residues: CASTEGQGRGYEQYF. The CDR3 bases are TGTGCCAGCACCGAGGGACAGGGTAGGGGTTACGAGCAGTACTTC.

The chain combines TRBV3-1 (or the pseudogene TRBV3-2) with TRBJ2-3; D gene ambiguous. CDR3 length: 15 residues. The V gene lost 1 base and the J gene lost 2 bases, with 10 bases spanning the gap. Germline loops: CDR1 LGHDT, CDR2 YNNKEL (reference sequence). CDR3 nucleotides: TGTGCCAGCAGCCAAGTCCGGTTTGCCACAGATACGCAGTATTTT. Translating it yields CASSQVRFATDTQYF.

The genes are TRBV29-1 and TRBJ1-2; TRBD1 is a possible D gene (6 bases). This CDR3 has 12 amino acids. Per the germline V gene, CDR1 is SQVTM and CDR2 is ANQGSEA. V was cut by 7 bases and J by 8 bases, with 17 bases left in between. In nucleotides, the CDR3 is TGCAGCGGCGATACAGGGATAGAAGGCTACACCTTC. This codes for CSGDTGIEGYTF.

CDR3 protein: CASSLDATGGGYTF. In DNA form, the CDR3 reads TGTGCCAGCAGCTTGGACGCGACAGGGGGTGGCTACACCTTC. J is TRBJ1-2 and V is TRBV5-4, with 9 bases lining up with TRBD1. CDR3 length: 14 residues. The junction had 4 bases not matched to a gene; V was cut back by 0 bases and J by 7 bases. The germline gives CDR1 SGHNT, CDR2 YYREEE (reference sequence).

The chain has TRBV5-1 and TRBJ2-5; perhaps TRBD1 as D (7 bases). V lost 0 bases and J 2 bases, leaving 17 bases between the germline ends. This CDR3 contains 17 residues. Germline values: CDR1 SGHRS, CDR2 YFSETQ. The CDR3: CASSLALGGTAQETQYF. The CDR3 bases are TGCGCCAGCAGCTTGGCCCTCGGAGGGACAGCACAAGAGACCCAGTACTTC.

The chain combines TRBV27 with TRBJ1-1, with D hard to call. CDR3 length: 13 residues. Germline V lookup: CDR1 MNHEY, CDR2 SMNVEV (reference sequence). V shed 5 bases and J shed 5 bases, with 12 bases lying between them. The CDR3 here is CASSPSLRTEAFF. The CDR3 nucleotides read TGTGCCAGCAGTCCCTCCTTGCGGACTGAAGCTTTCTTT.

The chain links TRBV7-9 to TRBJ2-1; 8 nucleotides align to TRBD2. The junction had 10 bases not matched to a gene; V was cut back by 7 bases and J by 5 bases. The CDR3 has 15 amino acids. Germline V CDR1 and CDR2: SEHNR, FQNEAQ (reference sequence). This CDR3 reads CASIRSGGENNEQFF. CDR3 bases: TGTGCCAGCATCCGGAGCGGGGGCGAAAACAATGAGCAGTTCTTC.